This T cell receptor beta chain stems from a study of blood T cell repertoires in COVID-19. On the study more broadly: COVID-19 samples collected from the United States, Italy and Spain covered acute and convalescent phases. T cells, B-cell-depleted T cells, or PBMCs supplied cDNA or gDNA.

In the original processing: Estimation of nucleated cell counts relied on the amplification of reference gene primers. Repertoires were generated with immunoSEQ multiplex PCR, while TCRdb's copy carries only in-frame clones and drops some. V and J calls and clone size are copied from that table; D and trimming were computed from the DNA. The sample records about 180,000 clones, roughly 90% being singletons. Germline V gene lookup returns CDR1 LGHDT and CDR2 YNNKEL (reference sequence). J gave up 3 bases and V 4 bases, and 6 bases lay outside the gene matches. This CDR3 has 15 amino acids. J is TRBJ1-3 and V is TRBV3-1 (or the pseudogene TRBV3-2); TRBD1 agrees at 7 bases. The specimen was peripheral blood. This TCR was sampled from a woman between 45 and 60 years old with acute or convalescent COVID-19. DNA for the CDR3: TGTGCCAGCAGCCTCCGGGACAGCCTTGGAAACACCATATATTTT. This encodes CASSLRDSLGNTIYF.